Reported below is one T cell receptor beta chain. Its antigen is unknown. This sample is part of a study of CD8 T cell repertoires and HIV-1 epitope variants. Study overall: 1M T cells were kept uncultured as a baseline.

Libraries were prepared by immunoSEQ multiplex PCR; TCRdb keeps only in-frame clonotypes and omits some of them. Of about 5,600 clones in the sample, over 60% were seen once. Sequencing was carried out using cultured CD8+ T cells derived from PBMCs. This TCR came from a male donor with HIV.

Here the CDR3 reads CASSQDTGGGTEAFF. The CDR3 bases are TGCGCCAGCAGCCAAGATACCGGGGGGGGCACTGAAGCTTTCTTT. The genes are TRBV4-1 and TRBJ1-1; D possibly corresponds to TRBD1 (5 bases). Germline CDR1 reads MGHRA; CDR2 reads YSYEKL. V lost 0 bases and J 4 bases, leaving 12 bases between the germline ends. The CDR3 has 15 residues.